A single sample gave rise to the 6 T cell receptor beta chains below, sequenced in a study of T cell changes during pregnancy in multiple sclerosis. Generated by immunoSEQ multiplex PCR, the TCRdb table keeps only in-frame clones and is missing some. The sample contains 50,000 to 65,000 clones, 88% of which appear only once. The input for sequencing was CD4+ T cells from peripheral blood mononuclear cells, taken in the third trimester of pregnancy. The receptors were gathered from a female donor with multiple sclerosis, enrolled in a pregnancy study.

The chain has TRBV7-2 and TRBJ1-1; perhaps TRBD1 as D (5 bases). The CDR3 length is 14 residues. CDR1 and CDR2 from the germline V gene are SGHTA and FQGNSA. Trimming left V 4 bases short and J 5 bases short, with 14 bases between. CDR3 in amino acids: CASSSSSGGTEAFF. The CDR3 DNA follows: TGTGCCAGCAGCTCATCGAGCGGGGGAACTGAAGCTTTCTTT. Full variable domain (missing parts from reference TRBV7-2 and TRBJ1-1): GAGVSQSPSNKVTEKGKDVELRCDPISGHTALYWYRQSLGQGLEFLIYFQGNSAPDKSGLPSDRFSAERTGGSVSTLTIQRTQQEDSAVYLCASSSSSGGTEAFFGQGTRLTVV.

CDR3 nucleotide sequence: TGTGCCAGCAGCTTAAATCCAGGGGCCTCCGGCAATGAGCAGTTCTTC. Its translation is CASSLNPGASGNEQFF. The V call is TRBV7-3, the J call TRBJ2-1; D may be TRBD1 (6 bases). CDR3 size: 16 residues. The V and J ends lost 1 base and 6 bases respectively, with 16 bases between them. CDR1 and CDR2 (germline): SGHTA, FQGTGA.

The genes are TRBV5-6 and TRBJ2-5; the D gene is possibly TRBD2 (6 bases). The CDR3 has 14 amino acids. V gave up 1 base and J gave up 4 bases, with 11 bases separating them. Germline V gene data show CDR1 as SGHDT and CDR2 as YYEEEE. The CDR3 loop is CASSLTVEGETQYF. For the CDR3, the DNA is TGTGCCAGCAGCTTGACAGTGGAGGGAGAGACCCAGTACTTC.

The chain joins TRBV5-1 to TRBJ2-7; maybe TRBD1 (5 bases). V was cut by 3 bases and J by 5 bases, with 15 bases left in between. The CDR3 consists of 14 residues. Looked up from germline, CDR1 is SGHRS and CDR2 is YFSETQ. The DNA for the CDR3 is TGCGCCAGCAGCTGGGCCGTAAGGGGCGACGAGCAGTACTTC. As protein: CASSWAVRGDEQYF.

This clone was detected many times. The genes are TRBV10-2 and TRBJ1-5; TRBD1 aligns across 9 bases. V trimming: 11 bases; J trimming: 5 bases; junction bases outside the gene matches: 7. CDR1 is WSHSY and CDR2 is SAAADI in the germline V gene. This CDR3 is 13 amino acids long. The CDR3 coding sequence is TGCGCCGCTGCGGGACAGGGCCATCAGCCCCAGCATTTT. It yields the protein CAAAGQGHQPQHF.

This chain connects TRBV11-2 to TRBJ2-3, with 7 bases that match TRBD2. Germline CDR1 and CDR2: SGHAT and FQNNGV. V dropped 4 bases and J dropped 4; count of bases not matched to a gene: 8. This CDR3 spans 15 amino acids. This CDR3 is CASSSLLSGADTQYF. The DNA of the CDR3 is TGTGCCAGCAGCTCCCTCCTAAGCGGGGCAGATACGCAGTATTTT.